One and the same sample provided the 13 T cell receptor beta chains below, sequenced in a study of response to subunit inactivated influenza vaccine. In TCRdb, the RT-PCR reads were re-called with MiXCR into one record per CDR3 protein. The table shows 490,000 or so distinct CDR3 sequences, with under 9% occurring only once. The starting material was PBMCs from blood, obtained around 25 months after vaccination. Receptors were obtained from a man between 45 and 75 years old who received an inactivated influenza vaccine.

There are a few counts of this clonotype. The chain couples TRBV7-9 to TRBJ2-1; D call uncertain. With 2 bases removed from V and 6 bases from J, the gap between germline ends came to 11 bases. This CDR3 contains 14 residues. Germline CDR1 and CDR2: SEHNR and FQNEAQ (reference sequence). As DNA, the CDR3 is TGTGCCAGCAGCTTATTGCTAACGGGCAATGAGCAGTTCTTC. As protein: CASSLLLTGNEQFF.

The gene calls are TRBV28 and TRBJ2-5; D tentatively fits TRBD1 or TRBD2 (7 bases each). The germline V gene encodes CDR1 MDHEN and CDR2 SYDVKM. The CDR3 is 16 amino acids. V was trimmed by 6 bases and J by 1 base, leaving 18 bases between them. The DNA for the CDR3 is TGTGCCAGCAGCCATCGACTAGCAGGGGGCCAAGAGACCCAGTACTTC. It encodes CASSHRLAGGQETQYF.

This clonotype was recorded at least ten times. The chain uses TRBV20-1 and TRBJ1-1; 12 bases line up with TRBD1. This CDR3 is 16 amino acids long. Germline assignment: CDR1 DFQATT and CDR2 SNEGSKA (reference sequence). V shed 4 bases, J shed 6 bases, and the junction held 12 bases outside the gene matches. The CDR3 sequence is CSATPGQGAVGAEAFF. CDR3 nucleotides: TGCAGTGCTACCCCGGGACAGGGGGCTGTGGGGGCTGAAGCTTTCTTT.

This clonotype was found many times. This chain uses TRBV19 with TRBJ2-3; D not certain. Germline CDR1 is LNHDA and CDR2 is SQIVND (reference sequence). CDR3 length: 11 residues. The V gene lost 10 bases and the J gene lost 5 bases, with 10 bases spanning the gap. The CDR3 sequence is CATQDRDTQYF. The CDR3 DNA follows: TGTGCCACGCAGGACCGAGATACGCAGTATTTT.

Many counts were recorded for this clonotype. This chain joins TRBV5-1 and TRBJ2-2; no clear D. The CDR3 loop spans 15 amino acids. The V and J ends lost 4 bases and 3 bases respectively, with 13 bases between them. Germline V gene lookup returns CDR1 SGHRS and CDR2 YFSETQ. The CDR3 loop is CASSGDTHHTGELFF. DNA of the CDR3: TGCGCCAGCAGCGGTGACACGCACCACACCGGGGAGCTGTTTTTT.

Points on this clonotype: A much larger clone lies one base from this, so it may be a read error. The rearrangement joins TRBV28 to TRBJ1-1, with TRBD1 matching 12 bases. The CDR3 runs to 14 residues. Germline values: CDR1 MDHEN, CDR2 SYDVKM. CDR3: CAGRGDRGPAEAFF. CDR3 DNA sequence: TGTGCCGGCAGGGGGGACAGGGGGCCGGCTGAAGCTTTCTTT.

The chain recombines TRBV7-9 with TRBJ2-5; possibly TRBD1 for D (5 bases). CDR3 length equals 14 residues. The germline V and J ends were trimmed by 3 bases and 4 bases, with 12 bases remaining between them. Germline-derived CDR1 and CDR2 are SEHNR and FQNEAQ (reference sequence). CDR3 in DNA: TGTGCCAGCAGCTTCCTGACAGTCCCAGAGACCCAGTACTTC. Translated: CASSFLTVPETQYF.

Of note for this clonotype: A clone one base away is much larger, so this may be a read error. J is TRBJ2-1 and V is TRBV6-6, with D tentatively TRBD2 (5 bases). The V gene's germline CDR1 is MNHNY and CDR2 SVGAGI (reference sequence). The CDR3 is made up of 13 amino acids. V gave up 2 bases and J gave up 7 bases, with 9 bases separating them. CDR3 amino acids: CASSYRGMNEQFF. The CDR3 coding sequence is TGTGCCAGCAGTTACCGGGGAATGAATGAGCAGTTCTTC.

In this sample, this clonotype turned up many times. The chain couples TRBV12-3 or TRBV12-4 to TRBJ2-1; D gene unclear. The CDR3 spans 11 residues. Trimming left V 6 bases short and J 6 bases short, with 6 bases between. The CDR3: CASSLFNEQFF. The CDR3 DNA reads TGTGCCAGCAGCCTTTTCAATGAGCAGTTCTTC.

Only a few counts were recorded for this clonotype. V and J are TRBV9 and TRBJ2-7; 11 bases map to TRBD1. V lost 4 bases to trimming and J lost 6 bases; unmatched junction nucleotides: 6. The CDR3 has 14 amino acids. Germline lookup yields CDR1 SGDLS and CDR2 YYNGEE. The CDR3 reads CASSPGTGGPEQYF. CDR3 nucleotide sequence: TGTGCCAGCAGCCCAGGGACAGGGGGTCCCGAGCAGTACTTC.

This clonotype was picked up a small number of times. The CDR3 DNA reads TGTGCCAGCAGGCCAGGGGGCGGACAGGGTTTCTCTGAAGCTTTCTTT. Translated: CASRPGGGQGFSEAFF. The rearrangement links TRBV28 to TRBJ1-1, with TRBD1 identical over 8 bases. This CDR3 region has 16 residues. V shed 6 bases and J 6 bases; nucleotides not matched to a gene: 15. Germline V CDR1 and CDR2: MDHEN, SYDVKM. The variable domain in full, with the rest retrieved from reference TRBV28 and TRBJ1-1, is DVKVTQSSRYLVKRTGEKVFLECVQDMDHENMFWYRQDPGLGLRLIYFSYDVKMKEKGDIPEGYSVSREKKERFSLILESASTNQTSMYLCASRPGGGQGFSEAFFGQGTRLTVV.

The rearrangement joins TRBV6-2 or TRBV6-3 to TRBJ2-5; 7 positions match TRBD2. The CDR3 has 12 residues. Germline trimming cut 8 bases from V and 2 bases from J; bases unmatched to any gene: 2. The germline V gene encodes CDR1 MNHEY and CDR2 SVGEGT. The CDR3 is CASQGLQETQYF. The CDR3 DNA is TGTGCCAGCCAGGGACTACAAGAGACCCAGTACTTC.

The sample holds many counts of this clonotype. The V call is TRBV10-3, the J call TRBJ1-2; D is unclear. The CDR3 is made up of 10 amino acids. With 10 bases removed from V and 7 bases from J, the gap between germline ends came to 10 bases. Germline loops: CDR1 ENHRY, CDR2 SYGVKD. The CDR3 bases are TGTGCCACAGGAGGTGGTGGCTACACCTTC. This sequence encodes CATGGGGYTF.